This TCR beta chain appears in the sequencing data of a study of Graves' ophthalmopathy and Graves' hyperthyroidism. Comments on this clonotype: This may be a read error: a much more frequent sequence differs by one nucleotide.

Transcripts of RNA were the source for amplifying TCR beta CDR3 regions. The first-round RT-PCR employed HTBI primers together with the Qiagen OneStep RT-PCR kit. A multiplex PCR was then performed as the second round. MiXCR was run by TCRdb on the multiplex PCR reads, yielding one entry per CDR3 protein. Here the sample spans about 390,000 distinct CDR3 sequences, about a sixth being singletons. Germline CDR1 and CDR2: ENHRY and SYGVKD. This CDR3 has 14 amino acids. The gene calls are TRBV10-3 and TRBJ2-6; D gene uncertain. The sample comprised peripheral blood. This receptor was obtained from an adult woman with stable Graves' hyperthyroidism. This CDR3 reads CAISDSRWANVVTF. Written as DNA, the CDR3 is TGTGCCATCAGTGACAGCCGCTGGGCCAACGTCGTGACTTTC.